The 10 T cell receptor beta chains presented below share a single source sample, sequenced in a study of cytomegalovirus exposure and HLA in healthy donors. A multiplex PCR was run with 60 Vbeta primers and 13 Jbeta primers. Using immunoSEQ multiplex PCR, the repertoire was profiled, and TCRdb retains in-frame clones only, with some absent. The data show 300,000 or so clones, about 83% seen once. Sample: PBMCs. These receptors came from a woman in her thirties or forties in good health and CMV-seropositive.

The chain carries TRBV5-4 and TRBJ2-2; TRBD1 aligns across 8 bases. Germline-derived CDR1 and CDR2 are SGHNT and YYREEE (reference sequence). V lost 4 bases, J lost 5 bases, and 13 bases stayed unmatched. There are 17 residues in the CDR3. The CDR3 bases are TGTGCCAGCAGCCCCGGACAGGGTATTGATGGGACCGGGGAGCTGTTTTTT. Protein sequence: CASSPGQGIDGTGELFF.

The rearrangement joins TRBV9 to TRBJ1-2; possible D gene TRBD1, 5 bases. The V gene lost 0 bases and the J gene lost 8 bases, with 17 bases spanning the gap. Per germline, CDR1 SGDLS and CDR2 YYNGEE. This CDR3 is 15 amino acids long. In nucleotides, the CDR3 is TGTGCCAGCAGCGTAGCGGAGGGGCACGGGTGGGGCTACACCTTC. As protein: CASSVAEGHGWGYTF.

This rearrangement joins TRBV18 to TRBJ1-4, with D perhaps TRBD1 (5 bases). The V end was cut by 4 bases, the J end by 0 bases, with 12 bases between. CDR1 and CDR2 from the germline V gene are KGHSH and LQKENI. This CDR3 has 16 amino acids. The CDR3 nucleotides are TGTGCCAGCTCACGAAACCGGGGGACAACTAATGAAAAACTGTTTTTT. Translated: CASSRNRGTTNEKLFF.

The chain carries TRBV29-1 and TRBJ2-3; D ambiguous. Germline V gene sequence: CDR1 SQVTM, CDR2 ANQGSEA. The CDR3 sequence is 14 residues long. With 0 bases removed from V and 4 bases from J, the gap between germline ends came to 11 bases. The CDR3 sequence: CSVEDRVRADTQYF. The CDR3 DNA sequence: TGCAGCGTTGAAGATAGAGTAAGAGCAGATACGCAGTATTTT.

This chain uses TRBV10-3 with TRBJ1-2; D uncertain. Germline V gene data show CDR1 as ENHRY and CDR2 as SYGVKD. Between the trimmed V and J ends, which lost 4 bases and 1 base, there was a span of 16 bases. The CDR3 extends over 16 amino acids. CDR3: CAISATAGPFNYGYTF. The CDR3, as DNA: TGTGCCATCAGTGCAACGGCAGGCCCCTTTAACTATGGCTACACCTTC.

The V and J genes are TRBV30 and TRBJ1-4, with D unresolved. Germline assignment: CDR1 GTSNPN and CDR2 SVGIG (reference sequence). The CDR3 covers 16 residues. The V gene lost 0 bases and the J gene lost 12 bases, with 23 bases spanning the gap. CDR3 in amino acids: CAWSVQRAAPPVELFF. The DNA for the CDR3 is TGTGCCTGGAGTGTACAGAGGGCCGCACCTCCTGTGGAACTGTTTTTT.

V and J are TRBV2 and TRBJ2-7; 9 bases align to TRBD2. The CDR3 has 15 amino acids. Germline trimming cut 4 bases from V and 0 bases from J; bases unmatched to any gene: 4. The germline CDR1 and CDR2 sequences are SNHLY and FYNNEI. The CDR3 DNA reads TGTGCCAGCAGTGTAAGTAGCGGGAGCTCCTACGAGCAGTACTTC. Its translation is CASSVSSGSSYEQYF.

The chain recombines TRBV2 with TRBJ2-4, with D possibly being TRBD2 (5 bases). The CDR3 runs 14 residues. Germline values: CDR1 SNHLY, CDR2 FYNNEI. V dropped 4 bases and J dropped 5 bases, with 12 bases sitting between them. In nucleotides, the CDR3 is TGTGCCAGCAGTGGGGCTAGCATGGAAAACATTCAGTACTTC. Its protein product is CASSGASMENIQYF.

The chain uses TRBV7-2 and TRBJ1-2; D remains unclear. Germline values: CDR1 SGHTA, CDR2 FQGNSA. V was clipped by 1 base and J by 2 bases, with 11 bases between them. This CDR3 spans 15 amino acids. The CDR3 nucleotides read TGTGCCAGCAGCTTAGAGCCTTCCCCAAACTATGGCTACACCTTC. It yields the protein CASSLEPSPNYGYTF.

For the CDR3, the DNA is TGTGCCAGTAGTATCAGAGGGCTCTACACTGAAGCTTTCTTT. This sequence encodes CASSIRGLYTEAFF. The chain recombines TRBV19 with TRBJ1-1; D gene ambiguous. Trimming removed 3 bases at V and 3 bases at J, with 11 bases between. This CDR3 comprises 14 residues. Germline V CDR1 and CDR2: LNHDA, SQIVND (reference sequence).